These T cell receptor beta chains were read from a single sample in a study of post-analysis software for immune sequencing data. One entry per CDR3 protein results from TCRdb running MiXCR on the PCR reads. The data contain 650,000 to 850,000 distinct CDR3 sequences, about 43% of them singletons. The sequencing input was blood. The source of these receptors is a girl between 10 and 17 years old with multiple sclerosis. The CDR3 runs from the conserved cysteine through the conserved F or W. The order of the fields is J gene, V gene, D gene, clone size, CDR3 protein, CDR3 DNA. D genes are given only for firm matches. Size is stated for part of the rows, as once, few or many counts, or as a class when the clone is expanded.

TRBJ2-7,TRBV9,NA,NA,CASSPSGDSSYEQYF,TGTGCCAGCAGCCCCTCGGGGGATTCTTCCTACGAGCAGTACTTC
TRBJ2-2,TRBV20-1,TRBD2,NA,CSARVAGADTGELFF,TGCAGTGCTAGAGTTGCGGGAGCCGATACCGGGGAGCTGTTTTTT
TRBJ2-5,TRBV24-1,NA,NA,CATSDSRTAHGTQYF,TGTGCCACCAGTGATTCAAGGACTGCACATGGGACCCAGTACTTC
TRBJ2-1,TRBV7-2,TRBD2,few,CASSPLAGGYTEQFF,TGTGCCAGCAGCCCCCTAGCGGGAGGGTATACTGAGCAGTTCTTC
TRBJ2-5,TRBV7-9,TRBD2,NA,CASSRGGGLQETQYF,TGTGCCAGCAGCCGGGGGGGCGGACTTCAGGAGACCCAGTACTTC
TRBJ1-5,TRBV12-3/TRBV12-4,NA,NA,CASSLRAAESSNQPQHF,TGTGCCAGCAGTTTAAGGGCGGCAGAATCTAGCAATCAGCCCCAGCATTTT
TRBJ2-5,TRBV28,NA,few,CASSPGKTQYF,TGTGCCAGCAGTCCCGGCAAGACCCAGTACTTC
TRBJ2-5,TRBV28,TRBD2,NA,CASSPGTSDMYQETQYF,TGTGCCAGCAGCCCCGGGACTAGCGACATGTACCAAGAGACCCAGTACTTC
TRBJ2-6,TRBV15,TRBD1,few,CATSRITGVGANVLTF,TGTGCCACCAGCAGAATAACAGGGGTTGGGGCCAACGTCCTGACTTTC
TRBJ1-4,TRBV27,NA,NA,CASSPVGKGNEKLFF,TGTGCCAGCAGTCCTGTAGGGAAGGGTAATGAAAAACTGTTTTTT
TRBJ1-1,TRBV5-1,TRBD1,few,CASSLEAGGLNTEAFF,TGCGCCAGCAGCTTGGAGGCAGGGGGCTTGAACACTGAAGCTTTCTTT
TRBJ2-3,TRBV7-9,NA,NA,CASSFVDPGDTQYF,TGTGCCAGCAGCTTCGTGGACCCGGGAGATACGCAGTATTTT
TRBJ2-1,TRBV7-8,TRBD2,once,CASIPRTSGNNEQFF,TGTGCCAGCATCCCACGGACTAGCGGGAACAATGAGCAGTTCTTC
TRBJ2-5,TRBV4-3,NA,NA,CASSQESDSWETQYF,TGCGCCAGCAGCCAAGAATCGGACAGTTGGGAGACCCAGTACTTC
TRBJ2-1,TRBV20-1,NA,NA,CSARDPGTPAQDEQFF,TGCAGTGCTAGAGACCCCGGGACACCCGCCCAGGATGAGCAGTTCTTC
TRBJ2-5,TRBV5-6,NA,many,CASSVPGTESQYF,TGTGCCAGCAGCGTACCGGGTACAGAGTCCCAGTACTTC
TRBJ2-7,TRBV7-6,NA,NA,CASSLESGGGSSYEQYF,TGTGCCAGCAGCTTAGAGTCCGGGGGCGGTAGCTCCTACGAGCAGTACTTC
TRBJ1-2,TRBV11-2,NA,few,CASSSGSGSGGYTF,TGTGCCAGCAGCTCCGGGTCAGGGTCTGGTGGCTACACCTTC
TRBJ2-5,TRBV29-1,TRBD1,NA,CSVADRLYQETQYF,TGCAGCGTCGCGGACAGGCTGTACCAAGAGACCCAGTACTTC
TRBJ1-2,TRBV20-1,NA,many,CSITGLENYGYTF,TGCAGTATTACAGGGCTGGAGAACTATGGCTACACCTTC
TRBJ2-3,TRBV9,TRBD2,NA,CASSDGPGLAGDTQYF,TGTGCCAGCAGCGATGGACCGGGACTAGCTGGAGATACGCAGTATTTT
TRBJ2-1,TRBV7-6,NA,NA,CASSSMGNNEQFF,TGTGCCAGCAGCTCCATGGGGAACAATGAGCAGTTCTTC
TRBJ1-2,TRBV3-1,NA,NA,CASSQDTGAVGYTF,TGTGCCAGCAGCCAAGACACGGGAGCGGTTGGCTACACCTTC
TRBJ2-1,TRBV6-6,TRBD2,NA,CASSYAGTSKGNEQFF,TGTGCCAGCAGTTACGCCGGGACTAGCAAGGGCAATGAGCAGTTCTTC
TRBJ2-7,TRBV6-1,TRBD2,NA,CASSEDWASGPYEQYF,TGTGCCAGCAGTGAAGACTGGGCTAGCGGTCCCTACGAGCAGTACTTC
TRBJ2-5,TRBV18,NA,few,CASSPKRGETQYF,TGTGCCAGCTCACCAAAACGGGGAGAGACCCAGTACTTC
TRBJ2-1,TRBV15,NA,NA,CATSRDREFSYNEQFF,TGTGCCACCTCACGAGACCGGGAGTTCTCCTACAATGAGCAGTTCTTC
TRBJ2-5,TRBV10-3,TRBD2,few,CAITPGLAGAGETQYF,TGTGCCATCACTCCCGGACTAGCGGGAGCAGGGGAGACCCAGTACTTC
TRBJ2-7,TRBV11-1,TRBD2,few,CASRTGTSGSKQYF,TGTGCCAGCAGGACCGGGACTAGCGGGTCTAAGCAGTACTTC
TRBJ1-6,TRBV6-5,NA,NA,CASSYEGWSSPLHF,TGTGCCAGCAGTTATGAGGGTTGGAGTTCACCCCTCCACTTT
TRBJ2-4,TRBV4-2,TRBD2,NA,CASSQDPTGLAGYGQYF,TGTGCCAGCAGCCAAGATCCCACCGGACTAGCGGGCTACGGGCAGTACTTC